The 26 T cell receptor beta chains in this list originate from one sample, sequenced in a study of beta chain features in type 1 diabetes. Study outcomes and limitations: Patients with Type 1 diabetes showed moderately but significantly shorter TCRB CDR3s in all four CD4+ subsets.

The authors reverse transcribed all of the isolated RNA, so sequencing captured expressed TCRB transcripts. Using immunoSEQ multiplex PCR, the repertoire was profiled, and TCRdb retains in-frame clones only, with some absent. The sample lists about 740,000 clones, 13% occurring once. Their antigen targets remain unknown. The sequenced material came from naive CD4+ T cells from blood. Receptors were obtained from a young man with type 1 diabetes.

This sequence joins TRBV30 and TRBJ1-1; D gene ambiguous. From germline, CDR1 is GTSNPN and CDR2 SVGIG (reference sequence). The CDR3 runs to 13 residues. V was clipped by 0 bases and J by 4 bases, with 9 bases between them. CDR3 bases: TGTGCCTGGAGTGTGATCCGGGCCACTGAAGCTTTCTTT. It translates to CAWSVIRATEAFF.

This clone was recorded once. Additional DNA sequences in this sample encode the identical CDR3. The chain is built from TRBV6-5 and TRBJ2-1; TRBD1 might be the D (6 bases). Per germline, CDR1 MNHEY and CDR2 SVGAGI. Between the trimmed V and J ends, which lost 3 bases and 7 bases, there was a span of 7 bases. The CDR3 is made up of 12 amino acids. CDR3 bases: TGTGCCAGCAGTTATAGGGGGAATGAGCAGTTCTTC. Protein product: CASSYRGNEQFF.

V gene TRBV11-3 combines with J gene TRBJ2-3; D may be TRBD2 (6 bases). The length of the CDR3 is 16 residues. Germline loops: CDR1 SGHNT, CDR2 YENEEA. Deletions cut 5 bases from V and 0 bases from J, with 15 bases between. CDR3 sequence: CASSPGTLVSTDTQYF. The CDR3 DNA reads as TGTGCCAGCAGCCCGGGGACTTTGGTGAGCACAGATACGCAGTATTTT.

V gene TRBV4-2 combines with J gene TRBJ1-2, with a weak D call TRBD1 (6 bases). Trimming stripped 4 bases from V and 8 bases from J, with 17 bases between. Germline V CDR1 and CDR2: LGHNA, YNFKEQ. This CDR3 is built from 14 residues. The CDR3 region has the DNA TGTGCCAGCAGCCCCACAGGGATGGGAAGCGGCTACACCTTC. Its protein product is CASSPTGMGSGYTF.

The CDR3, as DNA: TGTGCCAGCAGCTCTCCGCCGGAGAACACTGAAGCTTTCTTT. Protein product: CASSSPPENTEAFF. V gene TRBV7-3 combines with J gene TRBJ1-1; no clear D. CDR1 SGHTA and CDR2 FQGTGA come from the germline V gene. Trimming pared 4 bases from V and 1 base from J, leaving 10 bases between. The CDR3 runs 14 residues.

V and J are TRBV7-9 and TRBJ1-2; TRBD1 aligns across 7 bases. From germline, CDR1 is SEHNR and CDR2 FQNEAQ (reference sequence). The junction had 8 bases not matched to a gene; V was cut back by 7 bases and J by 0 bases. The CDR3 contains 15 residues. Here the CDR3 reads CASTITGTANYGYTF. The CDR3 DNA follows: TGTGCCAGCACCATAACCGGGACAGCTAACTATGGCTACACCTTC.

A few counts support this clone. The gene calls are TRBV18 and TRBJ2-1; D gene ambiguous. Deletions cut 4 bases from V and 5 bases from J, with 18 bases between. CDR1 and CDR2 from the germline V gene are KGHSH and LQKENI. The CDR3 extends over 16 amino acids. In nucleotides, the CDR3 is TGTGCCAGCTCACGCCCTCAGTTGGGTGGGCACAATGAGCAGTTCTTC. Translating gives CASSRPQLGGHNEQFF.

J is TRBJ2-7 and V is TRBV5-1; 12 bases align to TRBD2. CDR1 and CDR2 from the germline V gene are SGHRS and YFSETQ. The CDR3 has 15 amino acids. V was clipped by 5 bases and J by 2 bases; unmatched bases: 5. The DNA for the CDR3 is TGCGCCAGCAGGCCAACTAGCGGGGGGACCTACGAGCAGTACTTC. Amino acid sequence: CASRPTSGGTYEQYF. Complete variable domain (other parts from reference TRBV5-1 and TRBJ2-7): KAGVTQTPRYLIKTRGQQVTLSCSPISGHRSVSWYQQTPGQGLQFLFEYFSETQRNKGNFPGRFSGRQFSNSRSEMNVSTLELGDSALYLCASRPTSGGTYEQYFGPGTRLTVT.

CDR3 DNA sequence: TGTGCCAGCAGCCCGACCCTAGGAGACGAGCAGTACTTC. Residues: CASSPTLGDEQYF. The chain uses TRBV13 and TRBJ2-7; no clear D. The V gene's germline CDR1 is PRHDT and CDR2 FYEKMQ (reference sequence). Between the trimmed V and J ends, which lost 5 bases and 5 bases, there was a span of 13 bases. This CDR3 is built from 13 residues.

CDR3 sequence reads: CASSRTETNSPLHF. The CDR3 DNA reads TGTGCCAGCAGTCGGACGGAGACCAATTCACCCCTCCACTTT. The genes are TRBV11-3 and TRBJ1-6; no firm D call. The CDR3 totals 14 residues. V gave up 6 bases and J gave up 7 bases, with 13 bases separating them. Germline CDR1 SGHNT, CDR2 YENEEA.

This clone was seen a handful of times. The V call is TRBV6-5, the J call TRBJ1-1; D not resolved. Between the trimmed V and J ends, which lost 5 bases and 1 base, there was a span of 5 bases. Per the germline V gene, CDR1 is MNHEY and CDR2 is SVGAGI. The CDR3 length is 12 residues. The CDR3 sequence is CASSTQNTEAFF. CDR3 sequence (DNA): TGTGCCAGCAGTACCCAGAACACTGAAGCTTTCTTT.

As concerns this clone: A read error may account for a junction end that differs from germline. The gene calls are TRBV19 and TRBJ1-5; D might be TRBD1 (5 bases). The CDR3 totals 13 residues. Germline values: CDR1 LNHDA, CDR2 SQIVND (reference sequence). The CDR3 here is CASSLDRDQPQHF. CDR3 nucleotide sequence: TGTGCCAGTAGTCTAGACAGAGATCAGCCCCAGCATTTT.

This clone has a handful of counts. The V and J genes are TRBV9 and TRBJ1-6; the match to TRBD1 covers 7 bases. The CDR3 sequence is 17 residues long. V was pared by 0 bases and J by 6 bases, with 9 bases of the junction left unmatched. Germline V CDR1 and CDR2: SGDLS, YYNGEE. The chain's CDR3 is CASSVDPGRGFNSPLHF. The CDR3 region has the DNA TGTGCCAGCAGCGTAGATCCGGGCAGGGGGTTTAATTCACCCCTCCACTTT.

CDR3 region: CASSRPRMEGGYTF. As DNA, the CDR3 is TGTGCCAGCAGTCGCCCCAGAATGGAGGGAGGCTACACCTTC. This sequence joins TRBV6-5 and TRBJ1-2; D is ambiguous. The germline CDR1 and CDR2 sequences are MNHEY and SVGAGI. This CDR3 is 14 amino acids long. Trimming took off 5 bases at V and 8 bases at J, with 18 bases between the two ends.

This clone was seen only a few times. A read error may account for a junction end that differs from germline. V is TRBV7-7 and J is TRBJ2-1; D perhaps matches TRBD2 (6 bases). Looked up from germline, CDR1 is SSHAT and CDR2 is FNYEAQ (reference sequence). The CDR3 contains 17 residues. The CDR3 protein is CASSPHLLGSGEDEQFF. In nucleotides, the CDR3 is TGTGCTAGCAGCCCCCATTTGTTGGGGTCGGGGGAGGATGAGCAGTTCTTC.

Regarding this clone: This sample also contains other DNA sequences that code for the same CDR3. The CDR3 DNA is TGCGCCAGCAGCTTGGTCTCCGGGTCCTACAATGAGCAGTTCTTC. Protein sequence: CASSLVSGSYNEQFF. The chain joins TRBV5-1 to TRBJ2-1; D unresolved. The CDR3 consists of 15 residues. Looked up from germline, CDR1 is SGHRS and CDR2 is YFSETQ. The ends were cut back, 0 bases at V and 1 base at J, with 8 bases in the middle.

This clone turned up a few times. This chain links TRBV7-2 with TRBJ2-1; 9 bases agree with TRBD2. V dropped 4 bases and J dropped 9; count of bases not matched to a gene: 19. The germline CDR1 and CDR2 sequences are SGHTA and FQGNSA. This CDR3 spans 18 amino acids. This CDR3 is CASSSPLGKRGARGEQFF. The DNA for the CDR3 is TGTGCCAGCAGCTCTCCACTGGGAAAGCGGGGGGCCAGAGGTGAGCAGTTCTTC.

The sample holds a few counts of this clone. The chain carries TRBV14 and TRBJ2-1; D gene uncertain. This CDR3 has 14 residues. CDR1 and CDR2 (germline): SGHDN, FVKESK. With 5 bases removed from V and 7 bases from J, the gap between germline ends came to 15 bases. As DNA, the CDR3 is TGTGCCAGCAGCAAAACCGGGCCACGTAATGAGCAGTTCTTC. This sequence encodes CASSKTGPRNEQFF. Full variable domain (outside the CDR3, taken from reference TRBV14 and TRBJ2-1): EAGVTQFPSHSVIEKGQTVTLRCDPISGHDNLYWYRRVMGKEIKFLLHFVKESKQDESGMPNNRFLAERTGGTYSTLKVQPAELEDSGVYFCASSKTGPRNEQFFGPGTRLTVL.

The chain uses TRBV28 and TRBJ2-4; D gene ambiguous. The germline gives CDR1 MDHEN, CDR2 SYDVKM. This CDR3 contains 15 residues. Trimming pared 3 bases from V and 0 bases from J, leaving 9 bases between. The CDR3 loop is CASSLRRVAKNIQYF. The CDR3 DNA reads TGTGCCAGCAGTTTGAGGCGAGTAGCCAAAAACATTCAGTACTTC. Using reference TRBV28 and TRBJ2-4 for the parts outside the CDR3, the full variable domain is DVKVTQSSRYLVKRTGEKVFLECVQDMDHENMFWYRQDPGLGLRLIYFSYDVKMKEKGDIPEGYSVSREKKERFSLILESASTNQTSMYLCASSLRRVAKNIQYFGAGTRLSVL.

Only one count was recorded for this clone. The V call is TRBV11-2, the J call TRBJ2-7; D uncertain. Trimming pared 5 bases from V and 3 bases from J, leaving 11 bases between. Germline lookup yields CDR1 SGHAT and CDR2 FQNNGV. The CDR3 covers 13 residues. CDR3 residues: CASSQRRLYEQYF. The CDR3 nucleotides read TGTGCCAGCAGCCAAAGGCGGCTCTACGAGCAGTACTTC.

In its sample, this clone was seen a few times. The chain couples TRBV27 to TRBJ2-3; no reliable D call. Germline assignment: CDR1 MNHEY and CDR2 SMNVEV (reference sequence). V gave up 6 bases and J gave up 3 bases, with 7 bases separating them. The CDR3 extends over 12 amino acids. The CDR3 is CASSPNTDTQYF. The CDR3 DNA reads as TGTGCCAGCAGCCCGAATACAGATACGCAGTATTTT.

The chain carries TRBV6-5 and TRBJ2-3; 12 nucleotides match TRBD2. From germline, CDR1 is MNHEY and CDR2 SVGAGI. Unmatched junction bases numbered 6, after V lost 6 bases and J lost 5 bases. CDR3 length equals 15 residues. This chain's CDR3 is CASSQLAGGRDTQYF. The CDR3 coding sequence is TGTGCCAGCAGCCAACTAGCGGGGGGTAGAGATACGCAGTATTTT.

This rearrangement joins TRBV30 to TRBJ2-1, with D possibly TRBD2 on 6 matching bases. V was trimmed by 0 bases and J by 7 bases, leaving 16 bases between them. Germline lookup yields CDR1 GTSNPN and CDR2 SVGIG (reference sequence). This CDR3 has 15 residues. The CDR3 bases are TGTGCCTGGAGTGTCGGGCGGGGCCCGGGGAATGAGCAGTTCTTC. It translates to CAWSVGRGPGNEQFF.

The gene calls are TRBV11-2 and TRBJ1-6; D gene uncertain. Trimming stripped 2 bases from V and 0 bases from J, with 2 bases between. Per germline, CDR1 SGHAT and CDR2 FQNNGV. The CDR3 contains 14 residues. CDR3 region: CASSLSSYNSPLHF. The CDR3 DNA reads TGTGCCAGCAGCTTATCCTCCTATAATTCACCCCTCCACTTT. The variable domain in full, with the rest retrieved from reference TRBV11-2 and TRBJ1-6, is EAGVAQSPRYKIIEKRQSVAFWCNPISGHATLYWYQQILGQGPKLLIQFQNNGVVDDSQLPKDRFSAERLKGVDSTLKIQPAKLEDSAVYLCASSLSSYNSPLHFGNGTRLTVT.

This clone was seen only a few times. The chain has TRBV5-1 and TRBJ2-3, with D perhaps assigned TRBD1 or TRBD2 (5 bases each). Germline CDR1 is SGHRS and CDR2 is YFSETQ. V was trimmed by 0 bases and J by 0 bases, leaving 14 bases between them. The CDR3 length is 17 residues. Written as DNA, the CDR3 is TGCGCCAGCAGCTTGGCAAGGGACCGTGCTAGCACAGATACGCAGTATTTT. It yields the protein CASSLARDRASTDTQYF.

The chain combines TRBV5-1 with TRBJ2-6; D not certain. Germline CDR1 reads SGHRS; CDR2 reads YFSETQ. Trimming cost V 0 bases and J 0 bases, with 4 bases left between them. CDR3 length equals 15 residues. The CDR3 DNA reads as TGCGCCAGCAGCTTGGACCTCTCTGGGGCCAACGTCCTGACTTTC. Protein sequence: CASSLDLSGANVLTF.